Listed here is a single T cell receptor beta chain. What it recognizes is unknown. Measured with immunoSEQ multiplex PCR; TCRdb has only the in-frame clones, and not every one. Seen here are about 150,000 clones, around 90% observed once, and the top ten hold roughly 5%. The source of the sample is a study of T cell responses to AZD1222 COVID-19 vaccine. Findings of the study overall: Baseline testing showed seropositivity in only 6 or 7 AZD1222 recipients.

Germline V gene sequence: CDR1 SEHNR, CDR2 FQNEAQ (reference sequence). This CDR3 region has 12 residues. V shed 5 bases and J shed 5 bases, with 9 bases lying between them. The chain employs TRBV7-9 and TRBJ1-1; D not certain. This receptor was identified in an adult in good health. The input for sequencing was peripheral blood, taken on day 0 of AZD1222 vaccination. The DNA of the CDR3 is TGTGCCAGCAGCCGGCCGGGTACTGAAGCTTTCTTT. This translates into CASSRPGTEAFF.